The rows below give T cell receptor beta chains drawn from one sample of a study of blood T cell repertoires in COVID-19. Only in-frame clones appear in the TCRdb table, and some are missing; sequencing was by immunoSEQ multiplex PCR. The table lists more than 75,000 clones, almost 90% of them singletons. Material for sequencing was peripheral blood. The receptors were sampled from a woman aged 80 or over with acute or convalescent COVID-19. CDR3s leave out the opening cysteine and the closing phenylalanine or tryptophan.

TRBJ2-1,TRBV3-1/TRBV3-2,ASSPPGGGASRGV
TRBJ1-2,TRBV7-8,ASSLARGTVYGYT
TRBJ1-2,TRBV7-2,ASSPPGQGFGYT
TRBJ2-1,TRBV5-4,ASTPGGAADNEQF
TRBJ1-4,TRBV7-2,ASSLDSINEKLF
TRBJ2-1,TRBV6-5,ASRTSGINEQF
TRBJ2-3,TRBV19,ASAGLAVGTDTQY
TRBJ1-6,TRBV14,ASSPARGSPLH
TRBJ1-2,TRBV2,ASAGDGYT
TRBJ2-3,TRBV11-2,ASSPSGWLDTQY
TRBJ1-2,TRBV5-6,ASSSLDSIRHYGYT
TRBJ2-2,TRBV27,ASSLTRSRKTGELF
TRBJ2-3,TRBV9,ASSPVGGGANTQY
TRBJ2-1,TRBV6-2/TRBV6-3,ASSPRIFASGGYNEQF
TRBJ2-3,TRBV6-5,ASKDGRDRTDTQY
TRBJ1-3,TRBV19,ASSISAGSGNTIY
TRBJ2-1,TRBV11-3,ASSLGMRTSGPSYNEQF
TRBJ2-1,TRBV10-3,AISAPGQGNNEQF
TRBJ2-1,TRBV2,ASLPPTGANEQF
TRBJ2-5,TRBV10-2,ASSPSLGVTQY
TRBJ2-7,TRBV5-5,ASSLVGDQTYEQY
TRBJ2-1,TRBV24-1,ATPSGSGVNEQF
TRBJ2-3,TRBV6-2/TRBV6-3,ASSYAVRAEATDTQY
TRBJ2-1,TRBV9,ASSAGLGVDEQF
TRBJ2-5,TRBV2,ASSGLQTSSQETQY
TRBJ1-1,TRBV6-1,ASSEAWDRGAEAF
TRBJ2-7,TRBV6-5,ASSYLGGGEQY
TRBJ1-1,TRBV30,AWSRTGEAF
TRBJ2-3,TRBV5-1,ASSQTSTDTQY
TRBJ1-4,TRBV5-1,ASSLTGTREKLF
TRBJ2-1,TRBV3-1/TRBV3-2,ASSYLGKGGYNEQF
TRBJ2-3,TRBV13,ASSPSSGLTDTQY
TRBJ2-3,TRBV19,ASSTSGLAGASDTQY
TRBJ2-1,TRBV12-3/TRBV12-4,ASSRENEQF
TRBJ1-2,TRBV6-2/TRBV6-3,ASSYGEYGYT
TRBJ2-1,TRBV2,ASRNRASGEGNEQF
TRBJ2-3,TRBV24-1,ATSPADTDTQY
TRBJ1-1,TRBV30,AWSVGLRNANTEAF
TRBJ1-6,TRBV30,AWTPGGSSYNSPLH
TRBJ1-2,TRBV27,ASSYRDRGRYGYT
TRBJ1-5,TRBV21-1,ASSKASGTGNQPQH
TRBJ1-6,TRBV18,ASSPGPNSPLH
TRBJ2-2,TRBV29-1,SVGSPYGTGELF
TRBJ2-2,TRBV12-5,ASGNDRGLYTGELF
TRBJ1-2,TRBV5-4,ASSTSGIYGYT